Below, one TCR beta chain is given with its context. Its specificity is not known. The data were taken from a study of OX40 agonist ivuxolimab in advanced cancers. Study in general: Ivuxolimab is an agonistic anti-OX40 (CD134) antibody, and patients were treated with it. The patients received ivuxolimab by intravenous route every 2 weeks at 0.01 to 10 mg/kg. Hepatocellular carcinoma, melanoma, renal cell or head and neck cancer was diagnosed in the dose-escalation patients.

The CDR3 totals 16 residues. Germline values: CDR1 MNHNY, CDR2 SVGAGI (reference sequence). V was pared by 0 bases and J by 5 bases, with 7 bases of the junction left unmatched. Libraries were prepared by immunoSEQ multiplex PCR; TCRdb keeps only in-frame clonotypes and omits some of them. The sample has 70,000 or so clones, about 88% seen once. Overall study results and limits: There were also nonresponders showing low normalized T-cell clonal expansion.

The sequence was obtained from an adult with an advanced solid tumor such as melanoma, head and neck, liver or kidney cancer. This sequence joins TRBV6-6 and TRBJ2-1; 7 nucleotides agree with TRBD1. The sequencing here drew on CD4+ or CD8+ T cells sorted from blood, taken in a trial of the OX40 agonist ivuxolimab. CDR3 in DNA: TGTGCCAGCAGTTACTCGGAAGGGGGCGCGAACAATGAGCAGTTCTTC. Translating gives CASSYSEGGANNEQFF.